This passage covers 31 T cell receptor beta chains from one sample sequenced in a study of CD8 T cells in ankylosing spondylitis. From the 5' RACE reads, TCRdb called clonotypes with MiXCR, one entry per CDR3 protein. Here the sample spans 250,000 to 350,000 distinct CDR3 sequences, 15% to 25% being singletons. Sequenced sample: blood, either unsorted or a sorted T cell fraction (not recorded which). These receptors were obtained from a male donor with ankylosing spondylitis or in good health (not recorded which).

The chain has TRBV10-3 and TRBJ2-2; 9 bases are shared with TRBD1. Unmatched junction bases numbered 4, after V lost 8 bases and J lost 0 bases. CDR3 length: 15 amino acids. Germline V gene lookup returns CDR1 ENHRY and CDR2 SYGVKD. CDR3: CAILGQGTNTGELFF. Written as DNA, the CDR3 is TGTGCCATCCTTGGACAGGGGACGAACACCGGGGAGCTGTTTTTT.

A few counts support this clonotype. The chain has TRBV6-1 and TRBJ2-3; 12 bases fit TRBD2. The CDR3 length is 15 residues. Looked up from germline, CDR1 is MNHNS and CDR2 is SASEGT. V lost 6 bases and J lost 6; bases outside the gene matches: 7. The CDR3 reads CASRASGGARDTQYF. For the CDR3, the DNA is TGTGCCAGCAGAGCTAGCGGGGGGGCTCGCGATACGCAGTATTTT.

The chain employs TRBV29-1 and TRBJ2-5; 10 nucleotides agree with TRBD2. Germline V gives CDR1 SQVTM, CDR2 ANQGSEA. J was trimmed by 5 bases and V by 7 bases; bases with no gene match: 10. This CDR3 contains 14 residues. DNA of the CDR3: TGCAGCGCCTGCGGGCTAGCGGGGGCCGAGACCCAGTACTTC. Translated, it gives CSACGLAGAETQYF.

V and J are TRBV5-5 and TRBJ2-2, with unresolved D. The length of the CDR3 is 18 residues. Germline V gene data show CDR1 as SGHKS and CDR2 as YYEKEE (reference sequence). V lost 0 bases, J lost 6 bases, and 21 bases lay in between. CDR3 sequence: CASSLEIGRVLNAGELFF. CDR3 DNA sequence: TGTGCCAGCAGCTTGGAGATTGGCCGTGTCCTCAACGCCGGGGAGCTGTTTTTT.

This clonotype was seen only a few times. The chain joins TRBV3-1 to TRBJ2-1; the D is unclear. The CDR3 covers 13 residues. Deletions cut 0 bases from V and 12 bases from J, with 12 bases between. Germline CDR1 reads LGHDT; CDR2 reads YNNKEL (reference sequence). The CDR3 is CASSQDPGRLQFF. In DNA, the CDR3 is TGTGCCAGCAGCCAAGACCCTGGTCGATTGCAGTTCTTC.

This clonotype was detected only a few times. The DNA of the CDR3 is TGTGCCTGGAGTGATATTTACAGGGGGCAGGGTCAGCCCCAGCATTTT. Residues: CAWSDIYRGQGQPQHF. This chain connects TRBV30 to TRBJ1-5; 9 bases agree with TRBD1. Germline V CDR1 and CDR2: GTSNPN, SVGIG (reference sequence). J gave up 6 bases and V 1 base, and 10 bases lay outside the gene matches. The CDR3 has 16 residues.

The J gene is TRBJ2-7, the V gene TRBV7-2; D is ambiguous. The CDR3 loop spans 13 amino acids. V lost 1 base and J 7 bases, leaving 11 bases between the germline ends. Germline-derived CDR1 and CDR2 are SGHTA and FQGNSA. The CDR3 DNA sequence: TGTGCCAGCAGCTTAGGGAGTTTGGGGGAGCAGTACGTC. This codes for CASSLGSLGEQYV.

This clonotype has just a few counts. The gene calls are TRBV5-8 and TRBJ2-3; 10 bases agree with TRBD1. With 5 bases clipped from V and 5 bases from J, the junction kept 8 bases outside the gene matches. The CDR3 loop spans 15 amino acids. CDR1 SGHTS and CDR2 YDEGEE come from the germline V gene. The CDR3 DNA sequence: TGTGCCAGCAGGAGGGACAGGGGCACGGGAGATACGCAGTATTTT. It codes for CASRRDRGTGDTQYF.

The chain is built from TRBV28 and TRBJ2-7, with D tentatively TRBD1 or TRBD2 (5 bases each). The CDR3 covers 12 residues. Germline CDR1 and CDR2: MDHEN and SYDVKM. Trimming removed 5 bases at V and 3 bases at J, with 8 bases between. In nucleotides, the CDR3 is TGTGCCAGCAGTGAGGGGATCTACGAGCAGTACGTC. Its translation: CASSEGIYEQYV.

The V call is TRBV5-4, the J call TRBJ1-2; a possible D gene is TRBD1 (5 bases). Germline V gene sequence: CDR1 SGHNT, CDR2 YYREEE (reference sequence). This CDR3 spans 14 amino acids. Trimming took off 4 bases at V and 2 bases at J, with 12 bases between the two ends. Written as DNA, the CDR3 is TGTGCCAGCAGCCCGGCGGGGGAGAACTATGGCTACACCTTC. Translating it yields CASSPAGENYGYTF.

This clonotype has a handful of counts. The chain joins TRBV20-1 to TRBJ1-4; D is unclear. Trimming pared 3 bases from V and 5 bases from J, leaving 7 bases between. The CDR3 consists of 12 residues. The germline CDR1 and CDR2 sequences are DFQATT and SNEGSKA (reference sequence). Written as DNA, the CDR3 is TGCAGTGCTAGTTTGCGGAATGAAAAACTGTTTTTT. Translation: CSASLRNEKLFF.

This clonotype was observed a handful of times. CDR3 sequence: CASSLLLRGPGTKSTDTQYF. The CDR3 DNA is TGTGCCAGCAGCTTACTGTTAAGGGGTCCTGGGACGAAGAGCACAGATACGCAGTATTTT. V usage is TRBV5-6 and J usage is TRBJ2-3; either TRBD1 or TRBD2 may supply D (5 bases each). CDR3 length equals 20 residues. Germline V gene data show CDR1 as SGHDT and CDR2 as YYEEEE. V dropped 2 bases and J dropped 0 bases, with 25 bases sitting between them.

This clonotype was recorded a few times. The chain couples TRBV6-5 to TRBJ1-5; TRBD1 might be the D (5 bases). This CDR3 spans 15 amino acids. Trimming took off 0 bases at V and 6 bases at J, with 12 bases between the two ends. Germline loops: CDR1 MNHEY, CDR2 SVGAGI. CDR3 sequence (DNA): TGTGCCAGCAGTTACTCGTATGGGGCGGGTCAGCCCCAGCATTTT. Amino acids: CASSYSYGAGQPQHF.

This chain joins TRBV2 and TRBJ1-5; 7 positions agree with TRBD1. With 2 bases clipped from V and 8 bases from J, the junction kept 3 bases outside the gene matches. Germline lookup yields CDR1 SNHLY and CDR2 FYNNEI. The CDR3 is made up of 13 amino acids. CDR3 sequence (DNA): TGTGCCAGCAGTGAAAGGGGGCATGAGCCCCAGCATTTT. As protein: CASSERGHEPQHF.

With respect to this clonotype: It may be a read error: a sequence one base away is much more abundant. The J gene is TRBJ2-2, the V gene TRBV12-3 or TRBV12-4; D unclear. The CDR3 extends over 15 amino acids. V was pared by 6 bases and J by 4 bases, with 15 bases between. CDR3 in amino acids: CASRTTQKSTGELFF. CDR3 nucleotide sequence: TGTGCCAGCAGAACGACACAAAAGAGCACCGGGGAGCTGTTTTTT.

In this sample, this clonotype turned up a few times. The V gene is TRBV27, the J gene TRBJ2-1, with D possibly being TRBD1 or TRBD2 (5 bases each). CDR3 length: 16 amino acids. V dropped 7 bases and J dropped 2 bases, with 18 bases sitting between them. Germline V CDR1 and CDR2: MNHEY, SMNVEV (reference sequence). The CDR3 DNA reads as TGTGCCAGCAATAAGGGGACCCGTACTGCCTACAATGAGCAGTTCTTC. Encoded protein: CASNKGTRTAYNEQFF.

This clonotype was detected only a few times. The genes are TRBV4-2 and TRBJ2-1; D is possibly TRBD2 (7 bases). The CDR3 has 19 residues. V lost 0 bases to trimming and J lost 1 base, with 19 bases between them. Germline assignment: CDR1 LGHNA and CDR2 YNFKEQ. The CDR3 loop reads CASSQDRGGVSRSYNEQFF. CDR3 nucleotide sequence: TGTGCCAGCAGCCAAGATAGGGGGGGCGTATCCCGTTCCTACAATGAGCAGTTCTTC.

The chain combines TRBV28 with TRBJ2-6; D not certain. Germline CDR1 is MDHEN and CDR2 is SYDVKM. The CDR3 length is 15 residues. V lost 6 bases and J 0 bases, leaving 9 bases between the germline ends. The CDR3 DNA reads TGTGCCAGCAGCGAGGTGGGCTCTGGGGCCAACGTCCTGACTTTC. The encoded protein is CASSEVGSGANVLTF.

For this clonotype: One junction end disagrees with the germline gene, perhaps due to a read error. The V and J genes are TRBV7-9 and TRBJ2-1; TRBD1 matches at 7 bases. The CDR3 is 14 residues long. Germline V CDR1 and CDR2: SEHNR, FQNEAQ (reference sequence). The CDR3 spells CVSIATGRYNEQFF. The CDR3 nucleotides are TGTGTCAGCATCGCGACAGGGAGATACAATGAGCAGTTCTTC.

The V gene is TRBV29-1, the J gene TRBJ2-3; 9 nucleotides agree with TRBD1. The CDR3 runs 14 residues. Germline V gene lookup returns CDR1 SQVTM and CDR2 ANQGSEA. Trimming at V came to 4 bases and at J to 3 bases, leaving 5 bases not matched to a gene. CDR3 DNA: TGCAGCGTTGTGGGACAGGGTTCTACAGATACGCAGTATTTT. Amino acids: CSVVGQGSTDTQYF.

The rearrangement uses TRBV20-1 and TRBJ2-5, with D hard to call. Germline loops: CDR1 DFQATT, CDR2 SNEGSKA (reference sequence). CDR3 size: 15 residues. Trimming took 7 bases from V and 0 from J, leaving 18 bases between them. CDR3 in amino acids: CSVLRRWGYQETQYF. The DNA of the CDR3 is TGCAGTGTACTTCGTAGATGGGGTTACCAAGAGACCCAGTACTTC.

V usage is TRBV27 and J usage is TRBJ1-5, with D perhaps TRBD1 (5 bases). Germline lookup yields CDR1 MNHEY and CDR2 SMNVEV (reference sequence). The CDR3 runs to 13 residues. The V end lost 7 bases, the J end lost 3 bases, and 10 bases lay between the germline ends. This chain's CDR3 is CASKGRNNQPQHF. CDR3 sequence (DNA): TGTGCCAGCAAGGGGCGAAACAATCAGCCCCAGCATTTT.

The CDR3 DNA reads TGCAGTGCTTGGGACGGCTATAGCAATCAGCCCCAGCATTTT. Encoded protein: CSAWDGYSNQPQHF. The V call is TRBV20-1, the J call TRBJ1-5, with a tentative D call TRBD1 (5 bases). The germline V gene has CDR1 DFQATT and CDR2 SNEGSKA (reference sequence). V lost 5 bases, J lost 0 bases, and 11 bases lay in between. The CDR3 extends over 14 amino acids.

The table lists this clonotype with a few counts. The V and J genes are TRBV6-5 and TRBJ1-1; D is ambiguous. Germline lookup yields CDR1 MNHEY and CDR2 SVGAGI. The ends were cut back, 2 bases at V and 1 base at J, with 8 bases in the middle. This CDR3 has 14 residues. CDR3 DNA sequence: TGTGCCAGCAGTTACCGCAGAGAGAACACTGAAGCTTTCTTT. It is translated as CASSYRRENTEAFF.

The sample holds many counts of this clonotype. This chain's CDR3 is CASSGGGTSSGNTIYF. The CDR3 DNA reads TGTGCCAGCAGCGGAGGAGGGACAAGCTCTGGAAACACCATATATTTT. This chain joins TRBV9 and TRBJ1-3; perhaps TRBD1 as D (6 bases). Germline V gene sequence: CDR1 SGDLS, CDR2 YYNGEE. Trimming removed 3 bases at V and 0 bases at J, with 13 bases between. CDR3 length: 16 residues.

In this sample, this clonotype turned up a few times. An end of the junction does not agree with germline; a read error may underlie this. The chain combines TRBV5-6 with TRBJ2-1, with 15 bases aligning to TRBD2. Per the germline V gene, CDR1 is SGHDT and CDR2 is YYEEEE. The CDR3 is 13 amino acids. The CDR3 sequence is CASSLVGTSGRIF. The CDR3 DNA is TGTGCCAGCAGCTTGGTGGGGACTAGCGGGAGGATCTTC.

This chain links TRBV12-3 or TRBV12-4 with TRBJ2-5, with 7 bases that match TRBD1. The V segment lost 3 bases and the J segment 5 bases; nucleotides outside the gene matches: 9. The CDR3 runs to 15 residues. The CDR3 protein is CASSFDRARQETQYF. Written as DNA, the CDR3 is TGTGCCAGCAGTTTCGACAGGGCAAGGCAGGAGACCCAGTACTTC.

This clonotype has ten or more counts. J is TRBJ2-2 and V is TRBV25-1; possibly TRBD1 or TRBD2 for D (5 bases each). This CDR3 spans 15 amino acids. V gave up 3 bases and J gave up 6 bases, with 14 bases separating them. The V gene's germline CDR1 is MGHDK and CDR2 SYGVNS. CDR3 residues: CASSDIRVGAGELFF. The DNA of the CDR3 is TGTGCCAGCAGTGACATCAGGGTGGGGGCCGGGGAGCTGTTTTTT. The full variable domain, in which reference TRBV25-1 and TRBJ2-2 provide the parts outside the CDR3, is EADIYQTPRYLVIGTGKKITLECSQTMGHDKMYWYQQDPGMELHLIHYSYGVNSTEKGDLSSESTVSRIRTEHFPLTLESARPSHTSQYLCASSDIRVGAGELFFGEGSRLTVL.

This clonotype was counted at least ten times. V gene TRBV6-1 combines with J gene TRBJ2-7; perhaps TRBD1 as D (6 bases). The V and J ends lost 8 bases and 3 bases respectively, with 20 bases between them. Looked up from germline, CDR1 is MNHNS and CDR2 is SASEGT. The CDR3 covers 15 residues. The CDR3 region is CASSSTTGLFYEQYV. The CDR3 DNA sequence: TGTGCCAGCTCATCCACCACAGGGCTCTTCTACGAGCAGTACGTC.

This clonotype appeared many times. J is TRBJ1-2 and V is TRBV29-1; 8 nucleotides line up with TRBD1. The CDR3 covers 15 residues. V lost 7 bases, J lost 1 base, and 11 bases stayed unmatched. Germline lookup yields CDR1 SQVTM and CDR2 ANQGSEA. This CDR3 is CSGGQGGLLNYGYTF. The CDR3 region has the DNA TGCAGCGGTGGACAGGGAGGGCTACTTAACTATGGCTACACCTTC.

This clonotype was detected a few times. The chain recombines TRBV5-1 with TRBJ2-3; 10 positions agree with TRBD2. In germline, CDR1 is SGHRS, CDR2 YFSETQ. The CDR3 covers 16 residues. Unmatched junction bases numbered 3, after V lost 2 bases and J lost 0 bases. CDR3 loop: CASSFLAGESTDTQYF. CDR3 DNA: TGCGCCAGCAGCTTTCTAGCGGGAGAAAGCACAGATACGCAGTATTTT.